The clone carrying this T cell receptor beta chain was seen many times. Its specificity is not known. The sample is drawn from a study of CD8 T cells in ankylosing spondylitis. Overall study findings and caveats: Ankylosing spondylitis blood appeared to carry a characteristic TCR beta motif of roughly eight highly homologous variants.

Making the TCR beta libraries involved quantitative 5'-RACE with molecular barcodes. MiXCR, applied by TCRdb to the 5' RACE reads, yields one record per CDR3 protein. The sample has 250,000 to 400,000 distinct CDR3 sequences; 11% are singletons. The TCR was taken from a female donor with ankylosing spondylitis or in good health (not recorded which). Sequenced: blood, either unsorted or a sorted T cell fraction (not recorded which).

As DNA, the CDR3 is TGCGCCAGCAGCCGTGCGGGACAGGGAGAAGATACGCAGTATTTT. Translation gives CASSRAGQGEDTQYF. The chain recombines TRBV4-3 with TRBJ2-3, with TRBD1 identical over 9 bases. The CDR3 runs 15 residues. Trimming removed 4 bases from V and 5 bases from J; junction bases left unmatched: 7. In germline, CDR1 is LGHNA, CDR2 YSLEER.